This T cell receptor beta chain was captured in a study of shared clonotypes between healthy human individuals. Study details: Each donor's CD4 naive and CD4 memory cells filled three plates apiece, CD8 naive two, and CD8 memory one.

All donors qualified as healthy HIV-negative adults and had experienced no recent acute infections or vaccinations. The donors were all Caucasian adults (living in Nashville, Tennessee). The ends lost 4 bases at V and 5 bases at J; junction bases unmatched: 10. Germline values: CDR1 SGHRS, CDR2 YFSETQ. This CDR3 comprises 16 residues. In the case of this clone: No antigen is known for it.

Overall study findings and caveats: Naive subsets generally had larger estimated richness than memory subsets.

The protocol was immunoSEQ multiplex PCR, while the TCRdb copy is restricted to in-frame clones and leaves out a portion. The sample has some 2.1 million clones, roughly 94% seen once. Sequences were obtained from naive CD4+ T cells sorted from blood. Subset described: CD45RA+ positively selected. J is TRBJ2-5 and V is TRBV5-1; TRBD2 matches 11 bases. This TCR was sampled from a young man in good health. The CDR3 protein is CASSPLAGGPIETQYF. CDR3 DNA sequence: TGCGCCAGCAGCCCATTAGCGGGAGGGCCCATTGAGACCCAGTACTTC.